One and the same sample provided the 31 T cell receptor beta chains below, sequenced in a study of blood T cell repertoires in COVID-19. The protocol was immunoSEQ multiplex PCR, while the TCRdb copy is restricted to in-frame clones and leaves out a portion. Of a few hundred thousand clones in the sample, 87% were seen once. Sequenced: peripheral blood. These receptors all come from a man in his fifties or sixties with active or convalescent COVID-19.

The chain is built from TRBV2 and TRBJ1-1, with 8 bases aligning to TRBD1. This CDR3 has 12 amino acids. V gave up 3 bases and J gave up 10 bases; unmatched junction bases: 4. Germline assignment: CDR1 SNHLY and CDR2 FYNNEI. CDR3 in DNA: TGTGCCAGCAGTGAGGACAGGGAGGTAGCTTTCTTT. Protein product: CASSEDREVAFF.

The V call is TRBV30, the J call TRBJ1-5; the match to TRBD1 covers 7 bases. Per the germline V gene, CDR1 is GTSNPN and CDR2 is SVGIG (reference sequence). J lost 7 bases, V lost 2 bases, and 11 bases had no gene match. The CDR3 sequence is 15 residues long. This chain's CDR3 is CAWSTTGTNSQPQHF. CDR3 in DNA: TGTGCCTGGAGTACGACAGGGACGAACAGCCAGCCCCAGCATTTT.

The rearrangement uses TRBV13 and TRBJ1-1, with 7 bases identical to TRBD1. Trimming removed 5 bases from V and 10 bases from J; junction bases left unmatched: 10. CDR1 and CDR2 (germline): PRHDT, FYEKMQ (reference sequence). This CDR3 comprises 13 residues. The CDR3 coding sequence is TGTGCCAGCAGCCCGGGGACAGCCGCTGCAGCTTTCTTT. Translating gives CASSPGTAAAAFF. Combining the CDR3 with reference TRBV13 and TRBJ1-1 gives the whole variable domain AAGVIQSPRHLIKEKRETATLKCYPIPRHDTVYWYQQGPGQDPQFLISFYEKMQSDKGSIPDRFSAQQFSDYHSELNMSSLELGDSALYFCASSPGTAAAAFFGQGTRLTVV.

The J gene is TRBJ2-5, the V gene TRBV18; 8 nucleotides match TRBD1. V shed 3 bases and J 2 bases; nucleotides not matched to a gene: 11. Germline CDR1 reads KGHSH; CDR2 reads LQKENI. The CDR3 spans 17 residues. DNA of the CDR3: TGTGCCAGCTCACCGCGGGCAGGGGGCCTGGGACAAGAGACCCAGTACTTC. Translating gives CASSPRAGGLGQETQYF.

This clone came up once. V usage is TRBV6-5 and J usage is TRBJ1-5; 7 bases match TRBD1. The CDR3 covers 13 residues. The germline V gene encodes CDR1 MNHEY and CDR2 SVGAGI. Trimming at V came to 7 bases and at J to 3 bases, leaving 3 bases not matched to a gene. CDR3 nucleotides: TGTGCCAGCAAAGGGACAGTCAATCAGCCCCAGCATTTT. This gives the protein CASKGTVNQPQHF.

This clone was seen just once. This chain links TRBV4-2 with TRBJ2-2, with TRBD2 identical over 9 bases. This CDR3 has 17 residues. Looked up from germline, CDR1 is LGHNA and CDR2 is YNFKEQ. V shed 4 bases, J shed 6 bases, and the junction held 12 bases outside the gene matches. The CDR3 DNA follows: TGTGCCAGCAGCCGGTATGGGGCTAGCGGGGACCCCGGGGAGCTGTTTTTT. Translation: CASSRYGASGDPGELFF.

The rearrangement links TRBV19 to TRBJ2-1; D is perhaps TRBD1 (7 bases). Per germline, CDR1 LNHDA and CDR2 SQIVND (reference sequence). The CDR3 sequence is 16 residues long. V shed 2 bases and J shed 10 bases, with 21 bases lying between them. The CDR3 loop reads CASSIYRGLSEMEQFF. In DNA, the CDR3 is TGTGCCAGTAGTATATACAGGGGACTCAGCGAGATGGAGCAGTTCTTC.

J is TRBJ1-2 and V is TRBV6-5; 11 bases map to TRBD1. There are 14 residues in the CDR3. CDR1 and CDR2 from the germline V gene are MNHEY and SVGAGI. With 6 bases clipped from V and 7 bases from J, the junction kept 7 bases outside the gene matches. DNA for the CDR3: TGTGCCAGCAGCCAGGACAGGGGGCCGGGTGGCTACACCTTC. Translation gives CASSQDRGPGGYTF.

The rearrangement joins TRBV18 to TRBJ1-3; TRBD1 matches at 10 bases. Germline V gives CDR1 KGHSH, CDR2 LQKENI. The CDR3 runs to 15 residues. The J segment lost 4 bases and the V segment lost 2 bases, leaving 2 bases of the junction unmatched. The chain's CDR3 is CASSPTGQGGNTIYF. The DNA for the CDR3 is TGTGCCAGCTCACCAACGGGACAGGGGGGAAACACCATATATTTT. Full variable domain (remainder filled in from reference TRBV18 and TRBJ1-3): NAGVMQNPRHLVRRRGQEARLRCSPMKGHSHVYWYRQLPEEGLKFMVYLQKENIIDESGMPKERFSAEFPKEGPSILRIQQVVRGDSAAYFCASSPTGQGGNTIYFGEGSWLTVV.

The chain couples TRBV18 to TRBJ2-3; possibly TRBD1 for D (5 bases). CDR1 is KGHSH and CDR2 is LQKENI in the germline V gene. The CDR3 has 14 residues. V lost 0 bases and J 2 bases, leaving 6 bases between the germline ends. CDR3: CASSPPRATDTQYF. Here the CDR3 DNA reads TGTGCCAGCTCACCACCCAGGGCCACAGATACGCAGTATTTT.

The V and J genes are TRBV2 and TRBJ1-1; 9 bases fit TRBD1. V was clipped by 9 bases and J by 4 bases; unmatched bases: 6. Germline V gene sequence: CDR1 SNHLY, CDR2 FYNNEI. The CDR3 runs to 13 residues. The CDR3 DNA follows: TGTGCCAGGATGGGACAGGGAGCCACTGAAGCTTTCTTT. Translated: CARMGQGATEAFF.

The chain uses TRBV28 and TRBJ2-1, with TRBD1 matching over 12 bases. The CDR3 runs 15 residues. V lost 3 bases to trimming and J lost 7 bases; unmatched junction nucleotides: 4. Germline V gene lookup returns CDR1 MDHEN and CDR2 SYDVKM. CDR3 sequence reads: CASSLGQGAGNEQFF. The CDR3 DNA is TGTGCCAGCAGTTTGGGACAGGGGGCAGGGAATGAGCAGTTCTTC.

V usage is TRBV4-3 and J usage is TRBJ2-5; D possibly corresponds to TRBD2 (5 bases). Germline lookup yields CDR1 LGHNA and CDR2 YSLEER. This CDR3 is built from 14 residues. V was cut by 0 bases and J by 5 bases, with 10 bases left in between. CDR3 coding DNA: TGCGCCAGCAGCCAAGATCGAGGGATGGAGACCCAGTACTTC. It yields the protein CASSQDRGMETQYF.

Here the CDR3 reads CASSRGQTARQFSYNEQFF. The CDR3, as DNA: TGTGCCAGCAGCCGAGGTCAAACGGCAAGACAGTTCTCCTACAATGAGCAGTTCTTC. The genes are TRBV5-4 and TRBJ2-1, with D perhaps TRBD1 (5 bases). CDR1 and CDR2 from the germline V gene are SGHNT and YYREEE (reference sequence). Trimming stripped 4 bases from V and 0 bases from J, with 23 bases between. The CDR3 length is 19 residues.

The DNA for the CDR3 is TGTGCCAGCAGCTTGAAGGGTAGCGGGAGATCCGGGGAGCTGTTTTTT. It translates to CASSLKGSGRSGELFF. This chain uses TRBV5-4 with TRBJ2-2; 9 positions match TRBD2. Losses at the gene ends were 1 base for V and 6 bases for J; bases not matched to a gene: 7. Germline V gene data show CDR1 as SGHNT and CDR2 as YYREEE (reference sequence). This CDR3 has 16 residues.

The V and J genes are TRBV2 and TRBJ1-4; D might be TRBD1 (6 bases). The CDR3 is made up of 16 amino acids. The V gene lost 5 bases and the J gene lost 3 bases, with 16 bases spanning the gap. Germline V gene data show CDR1 as SNHLY and CDR2 as FYNNEI. CDR3 protein: CASSKQGYGANEKLFF. In nucleotides, the CDR3 is TGTGCCAGCAGTAAACAGGGATATGGGGCTAATGAAAAACTGTTTTTT.

J is TRBJ1-1 and V is TRBV24-1; 9 bases line up with TRBD1. The germline CDR1 and CDR2 sequences are KGHDR and SFDVKD. CDR3 length equals 15 residues. Losses at the gene ends were 4 bases for V and 7 bases for J; bases not matched to a gene: 9. The CDR3, as DNA: TGTGCCACCAGTGACCCGGGACAGGGAAGGGATGAAGCTTTCTTT. It yields the protein CATSDPGQGRDEAFF.

CDR3 DNA sequence: TGTGCCAGCAGCCAAGAACGACAGGCAGATCAGCCCCAGCATTTT. Residues: CASSQERQADQPQHF. The gene calls are TRBV4-2 and TRBJ1-5; TRBD1 is a possible D gene (6 bases). The V gene lost 0 bases and the J gene lost 5 bases, with 11 bases spanning the gap. In germline, CDR1 is LGHNA, CDR2 YNFKEQ. The CDR3 extends over 15 amino acids.

DNA of the CDR3: TGTGCCAGCAGCGGAACTATCAGGGGCACTGAAGCTTTCTTT. Its protein is CASSGTIRGTEAFF. The chain recombines TRBV9 with TRBJ1-1; maybe TRBD1 (6 bases). V was trimmed by 3 bases and J by 4 bases, leaving 13 bases between them. This CDR3 region has 14 residues. In germline, CDR1 is SGDLS, CDR2 YYNGEE.

The chain couples TRBV9 to TRBJ2-7, with D maybe TRBD1 (5 bases). Germline V gives CDR1 SGDLS, CDR2 YYNGEE. This CDR3 comprises 14 residues. The V and J ends lost 0 bases and 0 bases respectively, with 7 bases between them. The CDR3 region has the DNA TGTGCCAGCAGCGTAGACAGGTACTCCTACGAGCAGTACTTC. Translating gives CASSVDRYSYEQYF.

The DNA of the CDR3 is TGTGCCAGCATACCGGGACAGCTGAACACTGAAGCTTTCTTT. As protein: CASIPGQLNTEAFF. J is TRBJ1-1 and V is TRBV2, with 7 bases matching TRBD1. Germline V gene data show CDR1 as SNHLY and CDR2 as FYNNEI. Unmatched junction bases numbered 5, after V lost 7 bases and J lost 0 bases. CDR3 size: 14 residues.

The J gene is TRBJ2-1, the V gene TRBV7-3, with TRBD2 identical over 12 bases. This CDR3 has 16 amino acids. Germline V gene data show CDR1 as SGHTA and CDR2 as FQGTGA. The V and J ends lost 6 bases and 4 bases, in that order; junction bases with no gene match: 7. The CDR3 nucleotides are TGTGCCAGCAGTAATCTAGCGGGAGGGAGATACAATGAGCAGTTCTTC. It encodes CASSNLAGGRYNEQFF.

This sequence joins TRBV7-2 and TRBJ1-4, with 11 bases lining up with TRBD1. The germline gives CDR1 SGHTA, CDR2 FQGNSA. This CDR3 region has 16 residues. V shed 0 bases and J 8 bases; nucleotides not matched to a gene: 5. The CDR3 nucleotides read TGTGCCAGCAGCTTAGCGGGCGGGACAGGGGGAGAAAAACTGTTTTTT. Translated, it gives CASSLAGGTGGEKLFF.

The gene calls are TRBV5-1 and TRBJ2-7, with D perhaps matching TRBD2 (6 bases). V lost 0 bases and J lost 3, with 16 bases in between. CDR3 length equals 16 residues. CDR1 and CDR2 (germline): SGHRS, YFSETQ. The CDR3 loop reads CASSLAEPGLIYEQYF. The CDR3, as DNA: TGCGCCAGCAGCTTGGCGGAACCGGGACTCATCTACGAGCAGTACTTC. The full variable domain, in which reference TRBV5-1 and TRBJ2-7 provide the parts outside the CDR3, is KAGVTQTPRYLIKTRGQQVTLSCSPISGHRSVSWYQQTPGQGLQFLFEYFSETQRNKGNFPGRFSGRQFSNSRSEMNVSTLELGDSALYLCASSLAEPGLIYEQYFGPGTRLTVT.

The chain employs TRBV19 and TRBJ1-4, with D possibly being TRBD1 (5 bases). The V end lost 3 bases, the J end lost 0 bases, and 14 bases lay between the germline ends. Germline CDR1 is LNHDA and CDR2 is SQIVND (reference sequence). The CDR3 runs to 17 residues. The CDR3 DNA is TGTGCCAGTAGTATCTATCCTGGGGCAGCAACTAATGAAAAACTGTTTTTT. The encoded protein is CASSIYPGAATNEKLFF.

The chain is built from TRBV3-1 (or the pseudogene TRBV3-2) and TRBJ2-3, with 9 nucleotides matching TRBD2. From germline, CDR1 is LGHDT and CDR2 YNNKEL (reference sequence). The CDR3 extends over 18 amino acids. The J segment lost 5 bases and the V segment lost 0 bases, leaving 12 bases of the junction unmatched. DNA of the CDR3: TGTGCCAGCAGCCAAGATCACCCTAGCGGGATAGGAGGAGATACGCAGTATTTT. Translation: CASSQDHPSGIGGDTQYF.

This CDR3 reads CASSTILAGAYEQYF. CDR3 nucleotide sequence: TGTGCCAGCAGTACTATTCTAGCGGGGGCCTACGAGCAGTACTTC. This rearrangement joins TRBV6-5 to TRBJ2-7, with 10 bases matching TRBD2. Germline V lookup: CDR1 MNHEY, CDR2 SVGAGI. The V gene end was trimmed by 5 bases and the J gene end by 2 bases; junction bases not matched to a gene: 6. This CDR3 region has 15 residues.

This clone was picked up one time. V is TRBV27 and J is TRBJ2-2; 7 bases are shared with TRBD1. CDR1 is MNHEY and CDR2 is SMNVEV in the germline V gene (reference sequence). The trim removed 4 bases at V and 4 bases at J, leaving 6 bases unmatched. CDR3 length: 15 amino acids. The CDR3 reads CASSSNRGRTGELFF. The CDR3 DNA reads as TGTGCCAGCAGTTCAAACAGGGGACGCACCGGGGAGCTGTTTTTT.

V and J are TRBV6-4 and TRBJ2-1; 7 nucleotides agree with TRBD2. The CDR3 loop spans 15 amino acids. V was pared by 1 base and J by 6 bases, with 6 bases of the junction left unmatched. Germline V gene sequence: CDR1 MRHNA, CDR2 SNTAGT. The CDR3 nucleotides are TGTGCCAGCAGTGACTTTGCGGGAGTAGTCAATGAGCAGTTCTTC. Protein sequence: CASSDFAGVVNEQFF.

The V call is TRBV19, the J call TRBJ1-2, with D maybe TRBD1 (5 bases). The CDR3 is made up of 13 amino acids. V was trimmed by 7 bases and J by 2 bases, leaving 11 bases between them. The germline CDR1 and CDR2 sequences are LNHDA and SQIVND (reference sequence). The CDR3 region has the DNA TGTGCCAGTACCCCGGACAAGAACTATGGCTACACCTTC. Its translation: CASTPDKNYGYTF. The whole variable domain, filled in from reference TRBV19 and TRBJ1-2, reads DGGITQSPKYLFRKEGQNVTLSCEQNLNHDAMYWYRQDPGQGLRLIYYSQIVNDFQKGDIAEGYSVSREKKESFPLTVTSAQKNPTAFYLCASTPDKNYGYTFGSGTRLTVV.

The rearrangement uses TRBV19 and TRBJ2-3, with a tentative D call TRBD2 (6 bases). CDR1 and CDR2 (germline): LNHDA, SQIVND (reference sequence). The CDR3 sequence is 14 residues long. Between the trimmed V and J ends, which lost 9 bases and 0 bases, there was a span of 13 bases. The CDR3 region has the DNA TGTGCCAGCCGGGACTCGCCTAGCACAGATACGCAGTATTTT. This codes for CASRDSPSTDTQYF.